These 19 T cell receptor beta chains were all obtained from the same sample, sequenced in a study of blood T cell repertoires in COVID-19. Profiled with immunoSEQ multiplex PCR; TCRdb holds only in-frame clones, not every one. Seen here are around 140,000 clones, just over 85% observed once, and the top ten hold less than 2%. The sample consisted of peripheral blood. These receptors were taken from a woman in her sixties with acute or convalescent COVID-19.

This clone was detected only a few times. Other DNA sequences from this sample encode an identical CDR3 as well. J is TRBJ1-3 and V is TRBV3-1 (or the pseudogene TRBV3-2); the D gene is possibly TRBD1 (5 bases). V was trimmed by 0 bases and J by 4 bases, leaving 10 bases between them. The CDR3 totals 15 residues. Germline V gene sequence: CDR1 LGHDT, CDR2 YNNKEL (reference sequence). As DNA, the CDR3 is TGTGCCAGCAGCCAAGACCTGACAGAAGGAAACACCATATATTTT. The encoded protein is CASSQDLTEGNTIYF.

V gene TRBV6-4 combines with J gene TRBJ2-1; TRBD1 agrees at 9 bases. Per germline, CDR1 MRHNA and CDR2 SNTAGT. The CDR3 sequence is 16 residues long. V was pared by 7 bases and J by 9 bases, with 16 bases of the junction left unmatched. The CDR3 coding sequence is TGTGCCAGCAAGTCCGGGACAGGGCACTTACAATGTGAGCAGTTCTTC. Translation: CASKSGTGHLQCEQFF.

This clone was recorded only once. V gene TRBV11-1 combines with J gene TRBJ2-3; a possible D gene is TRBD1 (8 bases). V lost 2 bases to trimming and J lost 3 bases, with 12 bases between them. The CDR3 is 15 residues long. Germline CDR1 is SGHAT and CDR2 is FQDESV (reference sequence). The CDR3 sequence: CASSLKQGGTDTQYF. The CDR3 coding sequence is TGTGCCAGCAGCTTAAAACAGGGGGGGACAGATACGCAGTATTTT.

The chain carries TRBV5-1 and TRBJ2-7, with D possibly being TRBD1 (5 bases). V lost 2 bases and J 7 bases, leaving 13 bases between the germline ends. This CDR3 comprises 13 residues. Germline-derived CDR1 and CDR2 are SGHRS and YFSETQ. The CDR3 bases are TGCGCCAGCAGCTTTCTGACAGAAGGGGAGCAGTACTTC. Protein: CASSFLTEGEQYF.

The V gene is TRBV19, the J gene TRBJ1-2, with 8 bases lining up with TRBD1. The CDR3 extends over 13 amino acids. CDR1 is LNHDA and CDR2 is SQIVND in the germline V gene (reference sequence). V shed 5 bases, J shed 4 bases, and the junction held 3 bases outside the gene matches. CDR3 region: CASSAGTGYGYTF. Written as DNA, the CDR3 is TGTGCCAGTAGTGCCGGGACAGGCTATGGCTACACCTTC.

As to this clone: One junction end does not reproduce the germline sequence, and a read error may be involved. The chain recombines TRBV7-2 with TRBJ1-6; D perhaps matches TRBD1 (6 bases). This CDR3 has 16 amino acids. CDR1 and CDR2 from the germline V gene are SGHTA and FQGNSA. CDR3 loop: CASSYRGGSNNSPLHF. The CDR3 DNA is TGTGCCAGCAGCTACCGGGGGGGCTCCAATAATTCACCCCTCCACTTT.

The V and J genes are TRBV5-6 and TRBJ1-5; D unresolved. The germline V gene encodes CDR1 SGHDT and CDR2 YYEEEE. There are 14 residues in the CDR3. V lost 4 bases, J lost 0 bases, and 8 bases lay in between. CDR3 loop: CASSAGVSNQPQHF. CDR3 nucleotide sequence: TGTGCCAGCAGCGCGGGAGTTAGCAATCAGCCCCAGCATTTT.

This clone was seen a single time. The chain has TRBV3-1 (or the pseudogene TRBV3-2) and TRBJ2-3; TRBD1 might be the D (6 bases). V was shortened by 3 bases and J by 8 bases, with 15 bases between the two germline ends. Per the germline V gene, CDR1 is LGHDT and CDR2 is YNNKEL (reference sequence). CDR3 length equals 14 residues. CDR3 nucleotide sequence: TGTGCCAGCAGCCAGATAGAGCGAGGGGGTACGCAGTATTTT. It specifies CASSQIERGGTQYF.

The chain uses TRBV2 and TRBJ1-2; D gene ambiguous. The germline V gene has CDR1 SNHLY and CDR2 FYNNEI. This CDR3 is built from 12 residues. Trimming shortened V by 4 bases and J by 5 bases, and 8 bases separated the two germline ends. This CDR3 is CASSGWQYGYTF. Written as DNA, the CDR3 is TGTGCCAGCAGTGGGTGGCAATATGGCTACACCTTC.

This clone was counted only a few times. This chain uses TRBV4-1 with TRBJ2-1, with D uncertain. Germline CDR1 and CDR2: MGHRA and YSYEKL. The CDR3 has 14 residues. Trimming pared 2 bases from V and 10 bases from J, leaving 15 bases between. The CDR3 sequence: CASSQFTRTREQFF. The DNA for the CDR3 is TGCGCCAGCAGCCAATTCACCCGAACTCGGGAGCAGTTCTTC.

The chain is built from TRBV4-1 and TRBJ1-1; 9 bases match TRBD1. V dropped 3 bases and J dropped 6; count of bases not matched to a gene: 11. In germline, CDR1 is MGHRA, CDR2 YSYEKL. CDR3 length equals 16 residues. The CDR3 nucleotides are TGCGCCAGCAGCCATGGCGGGGGACAGGGTTTGGCTGAAGCTTTCTTT. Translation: CASSHGGGQGLAEAFF.

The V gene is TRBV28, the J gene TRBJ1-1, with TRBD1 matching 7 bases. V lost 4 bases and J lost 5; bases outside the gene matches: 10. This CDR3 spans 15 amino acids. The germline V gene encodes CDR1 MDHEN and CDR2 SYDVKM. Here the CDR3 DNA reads TGTGCCAGCAGTTCTCCCGGACAGGTTAGGACTGAAGCTTTCTTT. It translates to CASSSPGQVRTEAFF.

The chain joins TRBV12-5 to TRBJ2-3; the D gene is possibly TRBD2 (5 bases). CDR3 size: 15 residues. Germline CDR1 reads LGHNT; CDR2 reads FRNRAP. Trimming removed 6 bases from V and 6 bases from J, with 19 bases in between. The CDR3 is CASGSFAEAQDTQYF. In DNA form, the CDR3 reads TGTGCTAGTGGGTCATTCGCGGAGGCCCAGGATACGCAGTATTTT.

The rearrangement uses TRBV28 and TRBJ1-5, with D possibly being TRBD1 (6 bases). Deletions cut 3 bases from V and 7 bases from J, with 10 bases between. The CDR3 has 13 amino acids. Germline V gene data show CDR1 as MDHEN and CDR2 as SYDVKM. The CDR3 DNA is TGTGCCAGCAGTTTTGGGGGCGGCCAGCCCCAGCATTTT. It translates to CASSFGGGQPQHF.

The CDR3 loop reads CATRTPGETEAFF. The CDR3 nucleotides are TGTGCCACCAGAACTCCGGGGGAGACTGAAGCTTTCTTT. J is TRBJ1-1 and V is TRBV14, with D maybe TRBD1 (5 bases). Germline V gene data show CDR1 as SGHDN and CDR2 as FVKESK. The CDR3 covers 13 residues. Trimming shortened V by 10 bases and J by 5 bases, and 17 bases separated the two germline ends.

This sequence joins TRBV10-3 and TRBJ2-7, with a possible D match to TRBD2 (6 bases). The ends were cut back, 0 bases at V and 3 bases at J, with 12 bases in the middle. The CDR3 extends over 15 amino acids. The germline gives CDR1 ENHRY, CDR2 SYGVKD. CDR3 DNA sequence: TGTGCCATCAGTGAGTCGGGAGGACGGAACTACGAGCAGTACTTC. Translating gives CAISESGGRNYEQYF.

CDR3 loop: CASSYRWDTQYF. CDR3 in DNA: TGTGCCAGCAGTTATAGATGGGATACGCAGTATTTT. The rearrangement links TRBV6-2 or TRBV6-3 to TRBJ2-3; D uncertain. Trimming removed 3 bases at V and 6 bases at J, with 7 bases between. CDR3 length: 12 amino acids. Germline V gene sequence: CDR1 MNHEY, CDR2 SVGEGT.

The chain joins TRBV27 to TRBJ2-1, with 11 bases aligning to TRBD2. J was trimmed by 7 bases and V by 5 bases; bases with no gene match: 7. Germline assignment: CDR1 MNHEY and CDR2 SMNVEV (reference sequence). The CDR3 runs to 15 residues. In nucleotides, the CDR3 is TGTGCCAGCAGTCCAATAGCGGGGGGGCGGAATGAGCAGTTCTTC. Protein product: CASSPIAGGRNEQFF.

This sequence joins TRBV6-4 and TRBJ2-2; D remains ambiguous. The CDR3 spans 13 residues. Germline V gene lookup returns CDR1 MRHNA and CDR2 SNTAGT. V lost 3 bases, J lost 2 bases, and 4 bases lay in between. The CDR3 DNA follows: TGTGCCAGCAGTGAGGCAAACACCGGGGAGCTGTTTTTT. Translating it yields CASSEANTGELFF.